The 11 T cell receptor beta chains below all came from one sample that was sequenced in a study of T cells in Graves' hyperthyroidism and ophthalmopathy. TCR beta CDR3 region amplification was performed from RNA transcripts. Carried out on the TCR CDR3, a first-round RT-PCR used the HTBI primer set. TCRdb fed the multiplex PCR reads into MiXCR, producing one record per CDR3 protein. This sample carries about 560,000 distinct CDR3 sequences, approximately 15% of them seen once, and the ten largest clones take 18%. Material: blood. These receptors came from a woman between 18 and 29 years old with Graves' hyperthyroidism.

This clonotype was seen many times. Written as DNA, the CDR3 is TGTGCCAGCAGTGAAGTTGAAGGGGGTGATCAGCCCCAGCATTTT. Its translation is CASSEVEGGDQPQHF. The chain employs TRBV6-1 and TRBJ1-5, with a possible D match to TRBD1 (6 bases). The germline V gene encodes CDR1 MNHNS and CDR2 SASEGT. The CDR3 spans 15 residues. Deletions cut 1 base from V and 5 bases from J, with 12 bases between.

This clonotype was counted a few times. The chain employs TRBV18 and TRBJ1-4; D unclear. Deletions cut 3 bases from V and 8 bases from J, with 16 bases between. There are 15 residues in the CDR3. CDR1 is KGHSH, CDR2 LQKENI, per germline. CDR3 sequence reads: CASSPPGRAGEKLFF. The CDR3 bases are TGTGCCAGCTCACCCCCGGGGAGGGCGGGCGAAAAACTGTTTTTT.

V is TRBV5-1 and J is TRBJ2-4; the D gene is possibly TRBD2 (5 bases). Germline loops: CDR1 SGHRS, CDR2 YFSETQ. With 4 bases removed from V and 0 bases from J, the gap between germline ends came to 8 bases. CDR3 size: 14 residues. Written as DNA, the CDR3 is TGCGCCAGCAGCGGCGGACTAGCCAAAAACATTCAGTACTTC. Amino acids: CASSGGLAKNIQYF.

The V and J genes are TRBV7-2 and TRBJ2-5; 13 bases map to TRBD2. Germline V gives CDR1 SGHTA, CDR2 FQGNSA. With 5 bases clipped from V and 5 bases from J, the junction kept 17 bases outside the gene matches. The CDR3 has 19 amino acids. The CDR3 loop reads CASSLTGPGLAGPWETQYF. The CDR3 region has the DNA TGTGCCAGCAGCCTAACGGGCCCGGGACTAGCGGGGCCGTGGGAGACCCAGTACTTC.

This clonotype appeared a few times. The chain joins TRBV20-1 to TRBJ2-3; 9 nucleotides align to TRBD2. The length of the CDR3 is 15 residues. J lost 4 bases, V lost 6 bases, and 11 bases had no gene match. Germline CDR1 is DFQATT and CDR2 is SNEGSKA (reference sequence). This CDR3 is CSAATGLAWSDTQYF. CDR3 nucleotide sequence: TGCAGTGCGGCTACCGGACTAGCGTGGTCAGATACGCAGTATTTT.

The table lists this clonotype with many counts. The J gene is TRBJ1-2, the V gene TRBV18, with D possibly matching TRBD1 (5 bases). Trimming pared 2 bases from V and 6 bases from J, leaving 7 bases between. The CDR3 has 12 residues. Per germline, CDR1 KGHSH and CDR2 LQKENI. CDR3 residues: CASSPDRNGYTF. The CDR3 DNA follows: TGTGCCAGCTCACCAGACAGAAATGGCTACACCTTC. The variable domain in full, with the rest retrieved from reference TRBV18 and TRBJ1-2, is NAGVMQNPRHLVRRRGQEARLRCSPMKGHSHVYWYRQLPEEGLKFMVYLQKENIIDESGMPKERFSAEFPKEGPSILRIQQVVRGDSAAYFCASSPDRNGYTFGSGTRLTVV.

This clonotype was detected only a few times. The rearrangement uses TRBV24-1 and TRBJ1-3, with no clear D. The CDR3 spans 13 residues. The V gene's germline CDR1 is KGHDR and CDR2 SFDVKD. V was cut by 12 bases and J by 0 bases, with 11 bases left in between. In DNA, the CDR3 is TGTGCCTCACAGCCGAGCTCTGGAAACACCATATATTTT. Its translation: CASQPSSGNTIYF.

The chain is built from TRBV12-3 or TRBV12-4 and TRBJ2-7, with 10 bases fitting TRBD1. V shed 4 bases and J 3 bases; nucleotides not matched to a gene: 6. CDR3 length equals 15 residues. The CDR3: CASSSVDRGNYEQYF. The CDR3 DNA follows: TGTGCCAGCAGTTCAGTGGACAGGGGGAACTACGAGCAGTACTTC.

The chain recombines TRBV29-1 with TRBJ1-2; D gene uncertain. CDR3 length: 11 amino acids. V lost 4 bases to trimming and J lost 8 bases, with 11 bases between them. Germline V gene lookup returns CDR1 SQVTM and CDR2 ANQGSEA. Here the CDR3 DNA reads TGCAGCGTTGTGGTGGCGTGGGGCTACACCTTC. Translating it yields CSVVVAWGYTF.

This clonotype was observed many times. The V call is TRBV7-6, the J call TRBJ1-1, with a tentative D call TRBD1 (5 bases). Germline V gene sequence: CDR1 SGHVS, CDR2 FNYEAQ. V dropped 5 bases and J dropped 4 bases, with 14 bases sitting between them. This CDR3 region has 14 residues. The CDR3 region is CASSRGSGGTEAFF. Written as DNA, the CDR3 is TGTGCCAGCAGCCGAGGATCGGGGGGCACTGAAGCTTTCTTT. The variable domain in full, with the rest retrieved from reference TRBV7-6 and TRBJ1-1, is GAGVSQSPRYKVTKRGQDVALRCDPISGHVSLYWYRQALGQGPEFLTYFNYEAQQDKSGLPNDRFSAERPEGSISTLTIQRTEQRDSAMYRCASSRGSGGTEAFFGQGTRLTVV.

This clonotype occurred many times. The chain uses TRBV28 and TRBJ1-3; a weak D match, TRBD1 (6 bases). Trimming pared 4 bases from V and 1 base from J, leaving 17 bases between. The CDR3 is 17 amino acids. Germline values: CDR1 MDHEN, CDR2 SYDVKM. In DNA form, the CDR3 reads TGTGCCAGCAGTTCCATGAGCTGGACAGTTTCTGGAAACACCATATATTTT. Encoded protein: CASSSMSWTVSGNTIYF. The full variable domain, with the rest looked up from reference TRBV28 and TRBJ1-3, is DVKVTQSSRYLVKRTGEKVFLECVQDMDHENMFWYRQDPGLGLRLIYFSYDVKMKEKGDIPEGYSVSREKKERFSLILESASTNQTSMYLCASSSMSWTVSGNTIYFGEGSWLTVV.